The clone carrying this T cell receptor (beta chain) came up once. Individuals aged about 18 to 95 years were recruited from 20 to 25 US areas. Each participant's cohort was designated according to participant-reported clinical history. The repertoire was sequenced with immunoSEQ multiplex PCR; TCRdb's copy has only in-frame clones and lacks some. The data hold fewer than 400,000 clones, with roughly 89% observed a single time. The sample is drawn from a study of blood T cell repertoires in COVID-19. Background on the study: Acute and convalescent COVID-19 samples came from the United States, Italy and Spain. Sources were T cells, B-cell-depleted T cells, or PBMCs; the material itself was cDNA or gDNA.

With 3 bases removed from V and 3 bases from J, the gap between germline ends came to 14 bases. This CDR3 contains 16 residues. Germline CDR1 is KGHSH and CDR2 is LQKENI. The chain employs TRBV18 and TRBJ1-4; weak D call: TRBD1 (6 bases). The source is a woman aged 50 to 65 who had recovered from COVID-19. Sequenced material: PBMCs or T cells enriched from blood (not recorded which). Written as DNA, the CDR3 is TGTGCCAGCTCACCCCCAACCGGGACACCTAATGAAAAACTGTTTTTT. It codes for CASSPPTGTPNEKLFF.